This TCR beta chain was recorded in a study of blood T cell repertoires in COVID-19. Study overall: COVID-19 samples, acute and convalescent, were from the United States, Italy and Spain. Nucleic acid was either cDNA or gDNA, and it came from T cells, B-cell-depleted T cells, or PBMCs.

In the source study's methods: Using reference gene primer amplification, nucleated cell counts were estimated. Sequencing used immunoSEQ multiplex PCR; TCRdb keeps in-frame clones, though not all of them. V and J calls and clone size are given by that table; D and trimming were obtained from the DNA. This sample has 20,000 or so clones; 65% to 90% occur once, and the top ten carry roughly a sixth. Trimming at V came to 5 bases and at J to 9 bases, leaving 17 bases not matched to a gene. Per the germline V gene, CDR1 is SQVTM and CDR2 is ANQGSEA. The CDR3 sequence is 16 residues long. The sequencing input was peripheral blood. This clonotype originated in a human donor with acute or convalescent COVID-19. The donor label of this sample is uncertain. The chain combines TRBV29-1 with TRBJ2-1; 9 bases match TRBD2. The CDR3 spells CSVPGGGGTARPEQFF. CDR3 nucleotides: TGCAGCGTTCCCGGCGGGGGGGGGACGGCCCGTCCTGAGCAGTTCTTC.